Listed below are T cell receptor beta chains from one sample, sequenced in a study of OX40 agonist ivuxolimab in advanced cancers. TCRdb's table, derived via immunoSEQ multiplex PCR, lists solely in-frame clones and lacks some. This sample yields 70,000 to 75,000 clones, of which 85% to 90% are seen a single time; 1.1% belongs to the top ten. The sequencing used CD4+ or CD8+ T cells sorted from blood, collected in a trial of the OX40 agonist ivuxolimab. These receptors all come from an adult with an advanced solid tumor such as melanoma, head and neck, liver or kidney cancer. Each CDR3 is given with its conserved first and last residue. Fields, in order: clone size, J gene, D gene, V gene, CDR3 protein, CDR3 DNA. The D gene is left open where the match is weak. Part of the rows lack a size; the others show once, few, many or a class for expanded clones.

abundance: -
j_gene: TRBJ2-7
d_gene: TRBD2
v_gene: TRBV7-9
CDR3aa: CASSPTGGTSGSSYEQYF
CDR3nt: TGTGCCAGCAGCCCGACGGGAGGGACTAGCGGGAGCTCCTACGAGCAGTACTTC

abundance: -
j_gene: TRBJ1-1
d_gene: -
v_gene: TRBV25-1
CDR3aa: CASSGPQGTEAFF
CDR3nt: TGTGCCAGCAGTGGTCCACAAGGGACTGAAGCTTTCTTT

abundance: -
j_gene: TRBJ2-7
d_gene: TRBD1
v_gene: TRBV6-5
CDR3aa: CASSPDRVPSYEQYF
CDR3nt: TGTGCCAGCAGCCCCGACAGGGTACCCTCCTACGAGCAGTACTTC

abundance: few
j_gene: TRBJ2-5
d_gene: -
v_gene: TRBV7-2
CDR3aa: CASSLVSDIYQETQYF
CDR3nt: TGTGCCAGCAGCTTAGTGAGCGACATCTACCAAGAGACCCAGTACTTC

abundance: once
j_gene: TRBJ1-5
d_gene: -
v_gene: TRBV5-4
CDR3aa: CASSLWGGSNQPQHF
CDR3nt: TGTGCCAGCAGCTTGTGGGGGGGGAGCAATCAGCCCCAGCATTTT

abundance: -
j_gene: TRBJ2-5
d_gene: TRBD1
v_gene: TRBV27
CDR3aa: CASSSHRGGGETQYF
CDR3nt: TGTGCCAGCAGTTCTCACAGGGGTGGGGGAGAGACCCAGTACTTC

abundance: -
j_gene: TRBJ2-1
d_gene: TRBD2
v_gene: TRBV5-5
CDR3aa: CASSLPSGRGHEQFF
CDR3nt: TGTGCCAGCAGCCTCCCTAGCGGGAGGGGACATGAGCAGTTCTTC

abundance: -
j_gene: TRBJ1-2
d_gene: -
v_gene: TRBV28
CDR3aa: CASSFPSGAPGYTF
CDR3nt: TGTGCCAGCAGTTTCCCCAGCGGGGCGCCTGGCTACACCTTC

abundance: -
j_gene: TRBJ1-1
d_gene: -
v_gene: TRBV5-8
CDR3aa: CASSLAGRVNTEAFF
CDR3nt: TGTGCCAGCAGCTTGGCAGGCAGGGTGAACACTGAAGCTTTCTTT

abundance: once
j_gene: TRBJ2-6
d_gene: -
v_gene: TRBV19
CDR3aa: CASHGFAGRNSGANVLTF
CDR3nt: TGTGCCAGCCACGGTTTCGCCGGACGAAACTCTGGGGCCAACGTCCTGACTTTC

abundance: -
j_gene: TRBJ1-2
d_gene: -
v_gene: TRBV15
CDR3aa: CATSRREGYGYTF
CDR3nt: TGTGCCACCAGCAGGCGGGAGGGCTATGGCTACACCTTC

abundance: -
j_gene: TRBJ2-5
d_gene: TRBD1
v_gene: TRBV4-2
CDR3aa: CASSLGQGQETQYF
CDR3nt: TGTGCCAGCAGCCTTGGACAGGGCCAAGAGACCCAGTACTTC

abundance: once
j_gene: TRBJ2-7
d_gene: -
v_gene: TRBV29-1
CDR3aa: CSVSDAPSSYEQYF
CDR3nt: TGCAGCGTTTCGGACGCCCCGAGCTCCTACGAGCAGTACTTC

abundance: -
j_gene: TRBJ2-5
d_gene: -
v_gene: TRBV5-8
CDR3aa: CASSFDRPQETQYF
CDR3nt: TGTGCCAGCAGCTTCGACAGGCCACAAGAGACCCAGTACTTC

abundance: -
j_gene: TRBJ1-2
d_gene: -
v_gene: TRBV6-1
CDR3aa: CASSITQGNYGYTF
CDR3nt: TGTGCCAGCAGTATCACGCAGGGCAACTATGGCTACACCTTC

abundance: -
j_gene: TRBJ2-3
d_gene: -
v_gene: TRBV6-5
CDR3aa: CASSRQPLTDTQYF
CDR3nt: TGTGCCAGCAGTCGACAGCCTCTCACAGATACGCAGTATTTT

abundance: -
j_gene: TRBJ2-1
d_gene: -
v_gene: TRBV7-3
CDR3aa: CASSQGLDNEQFF
CDR3nt: TGTGCCAGCAGCCAAGGGCTCGACAATGAGCAGTTCTTC

abundance: -
j_gene: TRBJ2-7
d_gene: TRBD2
v_gene: TRBV5-1
CDR3aa: CASSFSGRSYEQYF
CDR3nt: TGCGCCAGCAGCTTTAGCGGGAGATCCTACGAGCAGTACTTC

abundance: -
j_gene: TRBJ2-1
d_gene: -
v_gene: TRBV7-2
CDR3aa: CASSPRNSYNEQFF
CDR3nt: TGTGCCAGCAGCCCCCGAAACTCATACAATGAGCAGTTCTTC

abundance: -
j_gene: TRBJ2-3
d_gene: TRBD2
v_gene: TRBV5-1
CDR3aa: CASSAGLGTRNTQYF
CDR3nt: TGCGCCAGCAGCGCAGGACTAGGTACGAGAAATACGCAGTATTTT

abundance: -
j_gene: TRBJ2-3
d_gene: TRBD2
v_gene: TRBV5-4
CDR3aa: CASSSGTSADTQYF
CDR3nt: TGTGCCAGCAGCTCCGGGACTAGCGCAGATACGCAGTATTTT

abundance: -
j_gene: TRBJ2-5
d_gene: -
v_gene: TRBV12-5
CDR3aa: CASGRGDIQETQYF
CDR3nt: TGTGCTAGTGGGAGGGGGGATATCCAAGAGACCCAGTACTTC

abundance: -
j_gene: TRBJ2-6
d_gene: -
v_gene: TRBV7-6
CDR3aa: CASSLGPGIGGANVLTF
CDR3nt: TGTGCCAGCAGCTTAGGGCCGGGGATCGGTGGGGCCAACGTCCTGACTTTC

abundance: -
j_gene: TRBJ2-1
d_gene: -
v_gene: TRBV6-6
CDR3aa: CASRRAGTSNNEQFF
CDR3nt: TGTGCCAGCAGGAGAGCCGGGACTTCAAACAATGAGCAGTTCTTC

abundance: -
j_gene: TRBJ2-1
d_gene: TRBD2
v_gene: TRBV9
CDR3aa: CASSVGDSGRPFSYNEQFF
CDR3nt: TGTGCCAGCAGCGTAGGAGATAGCGGGAGACCCTTCTCCTACAATGAGCAGTTCTTC

abundance: -
j_gene: TRBJ2-1
d_gene: -
v_gene: TRBV19
CDR3aa: CASTSRGFTRDYNEQFF
CDR3nt: TGTGCCAGTACATCGAGGGGATTCACTAGAGACTACAATGAGCAGTTCTTC

abundance: -
j_gene: TRBJ2-3
d_gene: TRBD1
v_gene: TRBV29-1
CDR3aa: CSVEDQGQSTDTQYF
CDR3nt: TGCAGCGTTGAAGATCAGGGACAGAGCACAGATACGCAGTATTTT

abundance: -
j_gene: TRBJ2-3
d_gene: TRBD2
v_gene: TRBV10-3
CDR3aa: CAISDTSGISTDTQYF
CDR3nt: TGTGCCATCAGTGATACCAGCGGGATTAGCACAGATACGCAGTATTTT

abundance: -
j_gene: TRBJ2-1
d_gene: -
v_gene: TRBV5-8
CDR3aa: CASSPGGRGDYQFF
CDR3nt: TGTGCCAGCAGCCCCGGAGGTCGGGGCGACTACCAGTTCTTC

abundance: -
j_gene: TRBJ1-5
d_gene: TRBD1
v_gene: TRBV2
CDR3aa: CASSLQGGNQPQHF
CDR3nt: TGTGCCAGCAGTTTGCAGGGGGGCAATCAGCCCCAGCATTTT

abundance: -
j_gene: TRBJ2-7
d_gene: TRBD2
v_gene: TRBV9
CDR3aa: CASSVGTSHTYEQYF
CDR3nt: TGTGCCAGCAGCGTCGGGACTAGCCACACCTACGAGCAGTACTTC

abundance: few
j_gene: TRBJ2-1
d_gene: -
v_gene: TRBV19
CDR3aa: CASSIDAGPPYNEQFF
CDR3nt: TGTGCCAGTAGTATAGATGCAGGTCCCCCCTACAATGAGCAGTTCTTC